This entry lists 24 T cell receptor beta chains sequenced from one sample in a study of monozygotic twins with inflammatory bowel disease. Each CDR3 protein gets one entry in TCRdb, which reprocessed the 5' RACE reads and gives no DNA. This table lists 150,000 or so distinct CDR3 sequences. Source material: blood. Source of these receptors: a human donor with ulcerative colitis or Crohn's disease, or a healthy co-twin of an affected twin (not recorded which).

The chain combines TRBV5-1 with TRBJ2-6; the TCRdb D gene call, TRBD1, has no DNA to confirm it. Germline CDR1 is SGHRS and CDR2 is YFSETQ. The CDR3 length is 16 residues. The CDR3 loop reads CASSGQGAAGANVLTF.

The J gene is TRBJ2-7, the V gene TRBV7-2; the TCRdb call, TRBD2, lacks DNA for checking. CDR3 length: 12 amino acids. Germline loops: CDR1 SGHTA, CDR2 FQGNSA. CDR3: CASCSGSYEQYF.

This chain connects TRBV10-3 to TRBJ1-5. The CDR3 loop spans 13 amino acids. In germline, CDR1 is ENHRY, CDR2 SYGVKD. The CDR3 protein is CAISEVVIQPQHF.

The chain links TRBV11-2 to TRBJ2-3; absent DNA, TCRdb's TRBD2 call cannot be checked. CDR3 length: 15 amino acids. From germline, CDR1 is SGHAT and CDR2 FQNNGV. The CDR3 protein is CASSAGAGSTDTQYF.

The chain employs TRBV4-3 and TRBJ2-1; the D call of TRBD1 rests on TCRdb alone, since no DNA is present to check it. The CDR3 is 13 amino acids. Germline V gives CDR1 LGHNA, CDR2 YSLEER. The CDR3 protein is CASSQERAWEQFF.

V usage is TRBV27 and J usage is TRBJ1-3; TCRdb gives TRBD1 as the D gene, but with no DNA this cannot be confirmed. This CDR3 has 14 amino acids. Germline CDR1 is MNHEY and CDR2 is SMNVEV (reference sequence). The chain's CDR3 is CASRDLGAGNTIYF.

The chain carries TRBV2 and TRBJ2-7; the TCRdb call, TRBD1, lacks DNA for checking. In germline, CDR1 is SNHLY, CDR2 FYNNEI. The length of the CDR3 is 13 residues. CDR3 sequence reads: CASAGTGIYEQYF.

The CDR3 loop is CASSPPRGVYNEQFF. The rearrangement uses TRBV14 and TRBJ2-1; TCRdb names TRBD1, which stays unverified in the absence of DNA. Germline V lookup: CDR1 SGHDN, CDR2 FVKESK. CDR3 length: 15 amino acids.

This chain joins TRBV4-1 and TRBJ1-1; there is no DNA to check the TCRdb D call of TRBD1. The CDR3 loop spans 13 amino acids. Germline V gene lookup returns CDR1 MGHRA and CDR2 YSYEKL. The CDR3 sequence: CASSIRGFSEAFF.

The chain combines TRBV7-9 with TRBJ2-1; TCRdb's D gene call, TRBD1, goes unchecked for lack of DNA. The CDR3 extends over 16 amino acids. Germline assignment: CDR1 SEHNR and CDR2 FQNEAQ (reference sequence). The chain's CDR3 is CASIDTGSRSYNEQFF.

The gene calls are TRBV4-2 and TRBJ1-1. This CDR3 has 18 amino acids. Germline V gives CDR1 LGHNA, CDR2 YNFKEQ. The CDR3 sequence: CASSQTGSLNLLNTEAFF.

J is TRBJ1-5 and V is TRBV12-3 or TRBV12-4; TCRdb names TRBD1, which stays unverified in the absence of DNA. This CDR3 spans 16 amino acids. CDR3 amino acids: CASSPRTGTGNQPQHF.

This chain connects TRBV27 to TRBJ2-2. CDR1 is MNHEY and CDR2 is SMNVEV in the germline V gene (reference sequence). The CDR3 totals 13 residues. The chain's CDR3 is CASSIANTGELFF.

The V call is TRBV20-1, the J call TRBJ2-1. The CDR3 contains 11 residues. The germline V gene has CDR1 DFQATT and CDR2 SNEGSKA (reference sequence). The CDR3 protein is CSAPRYNEQFF.

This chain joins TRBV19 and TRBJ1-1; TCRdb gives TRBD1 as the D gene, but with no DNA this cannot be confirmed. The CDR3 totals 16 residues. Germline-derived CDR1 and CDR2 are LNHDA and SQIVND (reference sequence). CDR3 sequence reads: CASTPWAARGNTEAFF. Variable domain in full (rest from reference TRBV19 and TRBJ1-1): DGGITQSPKYLFRKEGQNVTLSCEQNLNHDAMYWYRQDPGQGLRLIYYSQIVNDFQKGDIAEGYSVSREKKESFPLTVTSAQKNPTAFYLCASTPWAARGNTEAFFGQGTRLTVV.

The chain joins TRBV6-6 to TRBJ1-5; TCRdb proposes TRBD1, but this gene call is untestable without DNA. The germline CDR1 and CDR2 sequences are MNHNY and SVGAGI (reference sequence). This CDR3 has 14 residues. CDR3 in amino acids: CASSGQGRFQPQHF.

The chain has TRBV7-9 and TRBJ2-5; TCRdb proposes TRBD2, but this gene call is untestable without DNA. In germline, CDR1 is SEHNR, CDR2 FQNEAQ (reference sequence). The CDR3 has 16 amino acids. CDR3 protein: CASSLALAGARETQYF.

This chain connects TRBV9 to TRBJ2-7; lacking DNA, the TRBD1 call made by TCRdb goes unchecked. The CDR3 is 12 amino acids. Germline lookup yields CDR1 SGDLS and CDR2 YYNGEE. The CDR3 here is CASSDRGKEQYF.

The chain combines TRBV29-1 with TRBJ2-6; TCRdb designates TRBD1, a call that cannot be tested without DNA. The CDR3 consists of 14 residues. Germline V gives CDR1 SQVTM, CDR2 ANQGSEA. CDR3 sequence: CSVGQHSGANVLTF.

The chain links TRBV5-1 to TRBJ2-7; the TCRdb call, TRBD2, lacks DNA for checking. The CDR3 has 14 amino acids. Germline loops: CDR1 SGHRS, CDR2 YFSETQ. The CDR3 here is CASRPLGLHYEQYF.

The CDR3 reads CASAERPSTYNEQFF. The V gene is TRBV5-1, the J gene TRBJ2-1; without DNA, the TCRdb call of TRBD2 cannot be checked. Germline assignment: CDR1 SGHRS and CDR2 YFSETQ. The CDR3 is 15 residues long.

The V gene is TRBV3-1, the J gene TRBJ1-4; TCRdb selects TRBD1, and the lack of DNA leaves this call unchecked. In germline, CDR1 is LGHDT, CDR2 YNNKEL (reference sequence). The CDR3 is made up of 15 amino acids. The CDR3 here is CASSQAFYRGEKLFF.

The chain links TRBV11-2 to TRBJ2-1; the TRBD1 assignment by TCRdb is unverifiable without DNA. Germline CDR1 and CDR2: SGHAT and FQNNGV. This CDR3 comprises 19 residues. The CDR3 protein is CASSLRIVLIQGEYNEQFF.

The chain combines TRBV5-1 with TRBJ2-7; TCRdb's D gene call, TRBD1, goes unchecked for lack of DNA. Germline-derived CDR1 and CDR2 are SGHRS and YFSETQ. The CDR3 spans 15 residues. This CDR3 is CASSLVGTGAHEQYF.